This T cell receptor beta chain came from a study of metastatic and nonmetastatic thyroid tumors. Overall study: From malignant and benign thyroid patients, repertoires in blood and in tumor or nodule tissue were compared.

TCRdb re-called the PCR reads via MiXCR. Of about 85,000 clones in the sample, about 9.1% were seen once. Per the germline V gene, CDR1 is MNHNS and CDR2 is SASEGT. There are 16 residues in the CDR3. Every patient was untreated before thyroid surgery. A remark on this clone: One end of the junction does not line up with germline, which may come from a read error. The sample contains more than one DNA sequence encoding this CDR3.

This chain connects TRBV6-1 to TRBJ2-3; TRBD2 matches 7 bases. Input material: blood. This clonotype originated in a female donor with papillary thyroid cancer or a benign thyroid nodule (not recorded which). Some clones in this sample may be carry-over from other donors' samples. The CDR3, as DNA: TGTGCCAGCAGGTTCCGGGCTAGCGGTGTGTCGGATACTCAGTATTTT. This translates into CASRFRASGVSDTQYF.